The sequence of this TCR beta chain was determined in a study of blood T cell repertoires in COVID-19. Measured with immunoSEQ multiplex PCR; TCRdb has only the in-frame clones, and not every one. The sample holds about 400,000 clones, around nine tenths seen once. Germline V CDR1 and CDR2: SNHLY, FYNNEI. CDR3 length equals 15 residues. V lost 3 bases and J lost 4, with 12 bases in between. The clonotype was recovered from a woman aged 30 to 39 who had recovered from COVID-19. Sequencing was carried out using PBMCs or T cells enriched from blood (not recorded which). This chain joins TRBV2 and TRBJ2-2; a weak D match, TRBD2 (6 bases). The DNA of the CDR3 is TGTGCCAGCAGTGAGACGGGACTGCTCACCGGGGAGCTGTTTTTT. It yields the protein CASSETGLLTGELFF.